The 25 T cell receptor beta chains given below trace back to one sample, sequenced in a study of human T cells and chemical hapten exposure. Unseparated into fractions, whole blood served as the source from which total RNA was extracted. The library put unique molecular identifiers onto individual cDNA molecules. MiXCR was run by TCRdb on the reads, yielding one entry per CDR3 protein. The sample shows around 120,000 distinct CDR3 sequences, 8.5% to 9% of them seen only once. The specimen sequenced was whole blood. Receptor source: a human donor in good health. Some clones in this sample may be carry-over from other donors' samples.

V and J are TRBV20-1 and TRBJ2-7; 11 nucleotides agree with TRBD2. Germline V gives CDR1 DFQATT, CDR2 SNEGSKA (reference sequence). This CDR3 has 13 residues. V dropped 5 bases and J dropped 2; count of bases not matched to a gene: 2. The CDR3 loop reads CSAPTSGAYEQYF. The CDR3 DNA is TGCAGTGCTCCGACTAGCGGGGCCTACGAGCAGTACTTC.

This clonotype was counted only a few times. The chain carries TRBV9 and TRBJ2-6; 8 positions agree with TRBD1. Germline loops: CDR1 SGDLS, CDR2 YYNGEE. The V segment lost 0 bases and the J segment 2 bases; nucleotides outside the gene matches: 4. CDR3 length: 17 amino acids. In DNA form, the CDR3 reads TGTGCCAGCAGCGTAGACCACAGGGGGACTGGGGCCAACGTCCTGACTTTC. Translated: CASSVDHRGTGANVLTF.

This clonotype was found a few times. The rearrangement joins TRBV27 to TRBJ2-5, with 9 bases fitting TRBD2. J was trimmed by 5 bases and V by 5 bases; bases with no gene match: 9. Germline loops: CDR1 MNHEY, CDR2 SMNVEV (reference sequence). This CDR3 comprises 15 residues. The DNA for the CDR3 is TGTGCCAGCAGTCCCCTAGCGGGGCAGGAGGAGACCCAGTACTTC. Translating it yields CASSPLAGQEETQYF.

There are a few counts of this clonotype. The chain carries TRBV20-1 and TRBJ2-2; D may correspond to TRBD1 or TRBD2 (6 bases each). The CDR3 is 14 amino acids. The germline CDR1 and CDR2 sequences are DFQATT and SNEGSKA (reference sequence). V shed 3 bases and J shed 6 bases, with 14 bases lying between them. The chain's CDR3 is CSARDRGEAGELFF. CDR3 nucleotide sequence: TGCAGTGCTAGGGATAGGGGGGAAGCCGGGGAGCTGTTTTTT.

This clonotype turned up a few times. The J gene is TRBJ2-1, the V gene TRBV12-3 or TRBV12-4, with unresolved D. This CDR3 is built from 13 residues. V was cut by 7 bases and J by 6 bases, with 13 bases left in between. CDR3 nucleotides: TGTGCCAGCACCCTCCCCGGGTTCAATGAGCAGTTCTTC. Translation gives CASTLPGFNEQFF.

The CDR3 nucleotides read TGTGCCAGCCACCCGGGGCTAGTTCTATCGGCCAATGAGCAGTTCTTC. Protein product: CASHPGLVLSANEQFF. The chain uses TRBV7-6 and TRBJ2-1; D tentatively reads TRBD1 or TRBD2 (5 bases each). CDR3 length equals 16 residues. Trimming stripped 8 bases from V and 6 bases from J, with 23 bases between. The V gene's germline CDR1 is SGHVS and CDR2 FNYEAQ.

This clonotype has just a few counts. The gene calls are TRBV20-1 and TRBJ2-5, with 16 positions matching TRBD2. The CDR3 sequence is 19 residues long. The trim removed 1 base at V and 4 bases at J, leaving 12 bases unmatched. Per the germline V gene, CDR1 is DFQATT and CDR2 is SNEGSKA (reference sequence). CDR3 sequence: CSARGGPGLAGGPGETQYF. The CDR3 DNA sequence: TGCAGTGCTAGAGGTGGACCGGGACTAGCGGGAGGGCCCGGAGAGACCCAGTACTTC.

This chain uses TRBV7-2 with TRBJ2-1; unclear D gene. CDR3 length: 18 residues. CDR1 is SGHTA, CDR2 FQGNSA, per germline. V lost 2 bases and J lost 2, with 19 bases in between. This chain's CDR3 is CASSLLDPNRLAYNEQFF. CDR3 nucleotide sequence: TGTGCCAGCAGCTTACTGGACCCCAACCGGTTGGCCTACAATGAGCAGTTCTTC.

This clonotype was picked up a small number of times. The DNA for the CDR3 is TGTGCCAGCAGCTTGGAAAGCGGGGGGACCACAGATACGCAGTATTTT. Protein sequence: CASSLESGGTTDTQYF. The V and J genes are TRBV5-5 and TRBJ2-3, with TRBD2 matching 9 bases. CDR1 and CDR2 from the germline V gene are SGHKS and YYEKEE (reference sequence). V gave up 0 bases and J gave up 2 bases; unmatched junction bases: 4. This CDR3 is built from 16 residues.

This chain links TRBV19 with TRBJ2-5; TRBD1 matches 9 bases. CDR3 size: 15 residues. V shed 1 base, J shed 7 bases, and the junction held 7 bases outside the gene matches. Germline V gene sequence: CDR1 LNHDA, CDR2 SQIVND (reference sequence). CDR3 amino acids: CASSIGTGGGGTQYF. The CDR3 DNA reads TGTGCCAGTAGTATAGGTACAGGGGGCGGCGGGACCCAGTACTTC.

This clonotype appeared a few times. J is TRBJ2-5 and V is TRBV12-3 or TRBV12-4, with D possibly TRBD2 on 5 matching bases. Trimming took 5 bases from V and 5 from J, leaving 12 bases between them. CDR3 length: 13 residues. The CDR3 nucleotides are TGTGCCAGCAGTCCCGGACTGGGGGAGACCCAGTACTTC. Translating it yields CASSPGLGETQYF.

This clonotype has a count of ten or more. This sequence joins TRBV29-1 and TRBJ2-6; no clear D gene. CDR1 SQVTM and CDR2 ANQGSEA come from the germline V gene. The CDR3 consists of 13 residues. Trimming took off 3 bases at V and 0 bases at J, with 3 bases between the two ends. The CDR3: CSVDSSGANVLTF. CDR3 DNA: TGCAGCGTTGACAGCTCTGGGGCCAACGTCCTGACTTTC.

With respect to this clonotype: A single base separates this from a much larger clone, so it may be a read error. The gene calls are TRBV20-1 and TRBJ2-1; D not resolved. The ends were cut back, 0 bases at V and 4 bases at J, with 1 base in the middle. The V gene's germline CDR1 is DFQATT and CDR2 SNEGSKA (reference sequence). CDR3 length: 11 amino acids. The CDR3 nucleotides are TGCAGTGCTAGAGATTACAATGAGCAGTTCTTC. Encoded protein: CSARDYNEQFF.

This clonotype was found a few times. The CDR3, as DNA: TGTGCCAGCGCGGTCCCCGGGGAGCTGTTTTTT. Encoded protein: CASAVPGELFF. The V and J genes are TRBV6-6 and TRBJ2-2, with no clear D. Germline CDR1 is MNHNY and CDR2 is SVGAGI (reference sequence). Trimming removed 8 bases at V and 6 bases at J, with 7 bases between. The CDR3 totals 11 residues.

This clonotype appeared a few times. The chain combines TRBV5-1 with TRBJ2-3; the D gene is possibly TRBD1 (5 bases). Trimming pared 2 bases from V and 2 bases from J, leaving 12 bases between. The CDR3 spans 15 residues. CDR1 and CDR2 (germline): SGHRS, YFSETQ. DNA for the CDR3: TGCGCCAGCAGCTTCGCCAGGGCCACCACAGATACGCAGTATTTT. Translated, it gives CASSFARATTDTQYF.

The chain couples TRBV15 to TRBJ2-7; 8 bases align to TRBD2. Losses at the gene ends were 1 base for V and 4 bases for J; bases not matched to a gene: 3. Per the germline V gene, CDR1 is LNHNV and CDR2 is YYDKDF (reference sequence). CDR3 length: 14 amino acids. The CDR3 here is CATSRGRGGYEQYF. The DNA of the CDR3 is TGTGCCACCAGCAGAGGTCGGGGGGGGTACGAGCAGTACTTC.

In this sample, this clonotype turned up once. The chain carries TRBV29-1 and TRBJ2-7; D may be TRBD1 (6 bases). V was trimmed by 3 bases and J by 3 bases, leaving 18 bases between them. CDR1 is SQVTM, CDR2 ANQGSEA, per germline. This CDR3 region has 15 residues. The CDR3 spells CSVEGWGRDNYEQYF. Here the CDR3 DNA reads TGCAGCGTTGAGGGGTGGGGCAGGGACAACTACGAGCAGTACTTC.

This clonotype was recorded at least ten times. This chain uses TRBV11-2 with TRBJ2-7; TRBD2 agrees at 10 bases. CDR3 length: 15 residues. The trim removed 8 bases at V and 2 bases at J, leaving 9 bases unmatched. CDR1 and CDR2 (germline): SGHAT, FQNNGV. CDR3 nucleotides: TGTGCCAGCGCCCAGATAGCGGGAGGCGCCTACGAGCAGTACTTC. This encodes CASAQIAGGAYEQYF.

This clonotype has just a few counts. This chain links TRBV18 with TRBJ2-1; D is unresolved. The CDR3 totals 14 residues. Trimming left V 2 bases short and J 9 bases short, with 14 bases between. CDR1 and CDR2 (germline): KGHSH, LQKENI. The CDR3 region has the DNA TGTGCCAGCTCACCAGCCACCGCATGGTTTGAGCAGTTCTTC. It specifies CASSPATAWFEQFF.

The V call is TRBV7-6, the J call TRBJ2-5, with D perhaps matching TRBD2 (5 bases). The germline V gene has CDR1 SGHVS and CDR2 FNYEAQ. The CDR3 extends over 13 amino acids. With 3 bases removed from V and 5 bases from J, the gap between germline ends came to 10 bases. CDR3 nucleotide sequence: TGTGCCAGCAGCTTGGGAGCGTCGGAGACCCAGTACTTC. It codes for CASSLGASETQYF.

The chain joins TRBV6-2 or TRBV6-3 to TRBJ2-3; 10 bases align to TRBD1. Per the germline V gene, CDR1 is MNHEY and CDR2 is SVGEGT. The ends lost 2 bases at V and 0 bases at J; junction bases unmatched: 2. The CDR3 consists of 16 residues. CDR3 nucleotides: TGTGCCAGCAGTTACGGGGACAGGGGTAGCACAGATACGCAGTATTTT. Amino acid sequence: CASSYGDRGSTDTQYF.

This clonotype was recorded at least ten times. The CDR3 loop reads CASSYRWNTEAFF. Here the CDR3 DNA reads TGTGCCAGCAGTTACAGGTGGAACACTGAAGCTTTCTTT. This sequence joins TRBV6-5 and TRBJ1-1; D unclear. V lost 2 bases and J 1 base, leaving 5 bases between the germline ends. Germline-derived CDR1 and CDR2 are MNHEY and SVGAGI. This CDR3 contains 13 residues.

Only a few counts were recorded for this clonotype. The chain recombines TRBV20-1 with TRBJ1-1, with D hard to call. The CDR3 sequence is 11 residues long. Trimming pared 5 bases from V and 5 bases from J, leaving 9 bases between. Germline CDR1 and CDR2: DFQATT and SNEGSKA (reference sequence). The CDR3 DNA follows: TGCAGTGCTCCAGTTATTACTGAAGCTTTCTTT. As protein: CSAPVITEAFF.

CDR3 sequence reads: CASSLGVSTDTQYF. The CDR3 region has the DNA TGTGCCAGTAGTCTTGGCGTTTCCACAGATACGCAGTATTTT. The chain is built from TRBV19 and TRBJ2-3; D gene unclear. Trimming left V 5 bases short and J 2 bases short, with 11 bases between. The CDR3 spans 14 residues. The V gene's germline CDR1 is LNHDA and CDR2 SQIVND (reference sequence).

This clonotype was found once. One base away lies a much larger clone, so this may be a sequencing read error. The CDR3 spells CASSLTGVGEQYF. The CDR3 bases are TGTGCCAGCAGTTTGACAGGGGTGGGCGAGCAGTACTTC. The genes are TRBV12-3 or TRBV12-4 and TRBJ2-7; 8 bases are a match to TRBD1. The CDR3 length is 13 residues. Trimming at V came to 3 bases and at J to 6 bases, leaving 4 bases not matched to a gene.